Shown below are 3 T cell receptor beta chains from a single sample sequenced in a study of shared clonotypes between healthy human individuals. Sequencing used immunoSEQ multiplex PCR; TCRdb keeps in-frame clones, though not all of them. The table has 1,100,000 or so clones, 70% to 80% seen once; the top ten hold approximately 0.5%. Material for sequencing was memory CD4+ T cells from PBMCs. Subset in this sample: CD45RA-negative fraction. The source of these receptors is a man aged 18 to 30 in good health. Some clones in this sample may be carry-over from other donors' samples.

In this sample, this clone turned up a few times. The chain joins TRBV6-5 to TRBJ1-2; D remains ambiguous. CDR1 and CDR2 (germline): MNHEY, SVGAGI. V was shortened by 0 bases and J by 4 bases, with 12 bases between the two germline ends. CDR3 size: 15 residues. CDR3 coding DNA: TGTGCCAGCAGTTACTCGACGCGGCAGCCCTATGGCTACACCTTC. Protein product: CASSYSTRQPYGYTF.

The rearrangement joins TRBV11-2 to TRBJ2-7; 11 positions agree with TRBD2. After removal of 2 bases from V and 6 bases from J, the junction contained 3 bases not matched to a gene. The germline V gene has CDR1 SGHAT and CDR2 FQNNGV. The CDR3 sequence is 14 residues long. CDR3 region: CASSLTSGSSEQYF. In DNA, the CDR3 is TGTGCCAGCAGCTTAACTAGCGGGAGTAGCGAGCAGTACTTC.

The J gene is TRBJ1-2, the V gene TRBV27; 7 bases are shared with TRBD1. Germline loops: CDR1 MNHEY, CDR2 SMNVEV (reference sequence). CDR3 length: 13 residues. V shed 6 bases, J shed 9 bases, and the junction held 10 bases outside the gene matches. The CDR3 protein is CASRTGVQSSYTF. The CDR3 DNA follows: TGTGCCAGCAGAACAGGGGTCCAATCTAGCTACACCTTC.